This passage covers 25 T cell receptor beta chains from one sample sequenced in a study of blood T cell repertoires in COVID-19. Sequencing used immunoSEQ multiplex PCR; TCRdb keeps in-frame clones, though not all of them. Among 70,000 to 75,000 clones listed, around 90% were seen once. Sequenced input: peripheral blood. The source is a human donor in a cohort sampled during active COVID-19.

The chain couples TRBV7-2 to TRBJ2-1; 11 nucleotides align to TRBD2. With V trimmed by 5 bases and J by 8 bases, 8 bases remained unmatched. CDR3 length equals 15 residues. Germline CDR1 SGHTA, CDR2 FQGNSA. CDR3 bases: TGTGCCAGCAGCGTAACTAGCGGGAGCTCCGATGAGCAGTTCTTC. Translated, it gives CASSVTSGSSDEQFF.

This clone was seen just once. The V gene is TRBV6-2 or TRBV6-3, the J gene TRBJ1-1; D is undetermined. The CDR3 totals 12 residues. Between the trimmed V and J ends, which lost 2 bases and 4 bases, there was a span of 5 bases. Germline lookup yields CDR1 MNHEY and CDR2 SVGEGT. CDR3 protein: CASSYPVTEAFF. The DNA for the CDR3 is TGTGCCAGCAGTTACCCAGTCACTGAAGCTTTCTTT.

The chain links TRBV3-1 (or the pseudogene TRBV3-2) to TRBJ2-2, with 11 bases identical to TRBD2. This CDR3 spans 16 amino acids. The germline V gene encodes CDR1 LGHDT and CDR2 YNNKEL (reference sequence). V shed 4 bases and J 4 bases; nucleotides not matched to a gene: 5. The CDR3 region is CASSRSGGAVTGELFF. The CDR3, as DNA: TGTGCCAGCAGCCGTAGCGGGGGGGCGGTCACCGGGGAGCTGTTTTTT.

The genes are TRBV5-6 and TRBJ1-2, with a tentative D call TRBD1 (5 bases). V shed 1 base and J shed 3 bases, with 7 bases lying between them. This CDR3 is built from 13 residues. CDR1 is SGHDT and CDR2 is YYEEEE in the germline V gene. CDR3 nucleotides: TGTGCCAGCAGCTTGAAGGGGTACTATGGCTACACCTTC. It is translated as CASSLKGYYGYTF.

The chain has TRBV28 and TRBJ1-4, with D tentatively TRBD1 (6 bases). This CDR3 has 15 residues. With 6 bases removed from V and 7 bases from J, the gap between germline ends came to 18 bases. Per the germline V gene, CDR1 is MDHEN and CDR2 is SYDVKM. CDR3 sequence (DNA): TGTGCCAGCAGCAATCCAGGGAGGGGGGGTGAAAAACTGTTTTTT. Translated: CASSNPGRGGEKLFF.

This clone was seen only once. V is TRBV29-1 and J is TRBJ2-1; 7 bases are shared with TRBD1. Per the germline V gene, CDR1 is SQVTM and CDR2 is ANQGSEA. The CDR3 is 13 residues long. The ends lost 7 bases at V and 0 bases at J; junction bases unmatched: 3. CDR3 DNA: TGCAGCGCCCGGGACAGCTCCTACAATGAGCAGTTCTTC. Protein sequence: CSARDSSYNEQFF.

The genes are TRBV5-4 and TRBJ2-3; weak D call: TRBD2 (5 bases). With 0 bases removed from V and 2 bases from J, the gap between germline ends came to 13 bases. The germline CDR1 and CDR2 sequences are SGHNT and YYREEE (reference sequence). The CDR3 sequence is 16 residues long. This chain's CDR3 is CASSLDGLAVTDTQYF. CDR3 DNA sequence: TGTGCCAGCAGCTTGGATGGGCTAGCCGTCACAGATACGCAGTATTTT.

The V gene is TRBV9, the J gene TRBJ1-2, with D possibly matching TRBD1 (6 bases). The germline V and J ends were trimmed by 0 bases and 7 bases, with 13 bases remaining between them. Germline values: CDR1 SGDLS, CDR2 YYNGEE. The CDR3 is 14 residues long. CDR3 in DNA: TGTGCCAGCAGCGTAGGATGGGACACCCCTGGCTACACCTTC. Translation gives CASSVGWDTPGYTF.

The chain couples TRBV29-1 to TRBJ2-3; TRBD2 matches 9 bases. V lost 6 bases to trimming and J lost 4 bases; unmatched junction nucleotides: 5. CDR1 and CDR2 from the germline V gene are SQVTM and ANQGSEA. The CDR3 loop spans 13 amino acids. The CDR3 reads CSVGVAGADTQYF. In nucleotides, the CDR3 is TGCAGCGTGGGGGTAGCGGGAGCAGATACGCAGTATTTT.

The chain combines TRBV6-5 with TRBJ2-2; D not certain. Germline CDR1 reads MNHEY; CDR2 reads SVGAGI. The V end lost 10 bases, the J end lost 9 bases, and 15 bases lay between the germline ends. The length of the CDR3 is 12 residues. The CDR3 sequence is CATTEFSRELFF. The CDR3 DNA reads TGTGCCACCACAGAATTCTCCCGGGAGCTGTTTTTT.

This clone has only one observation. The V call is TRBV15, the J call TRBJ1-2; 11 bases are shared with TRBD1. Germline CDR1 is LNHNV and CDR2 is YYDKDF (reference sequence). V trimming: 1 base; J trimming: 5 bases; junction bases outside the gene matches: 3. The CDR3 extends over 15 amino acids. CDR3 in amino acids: CATSRGDRGLYGYTF. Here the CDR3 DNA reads TGTGCCACCAGCAGAGGGGACAGGGGGTTGTATGGCTACACCTTC.

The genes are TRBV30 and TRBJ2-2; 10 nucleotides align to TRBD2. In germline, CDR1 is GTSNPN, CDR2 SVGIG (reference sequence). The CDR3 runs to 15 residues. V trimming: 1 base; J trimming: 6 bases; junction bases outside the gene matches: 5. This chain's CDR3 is CAWSAGLARPGELFF. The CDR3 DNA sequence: TGTGCCTGGAGTGCGGGACTAGCGAGGCCCGGGGAGCTGTTTTTT.

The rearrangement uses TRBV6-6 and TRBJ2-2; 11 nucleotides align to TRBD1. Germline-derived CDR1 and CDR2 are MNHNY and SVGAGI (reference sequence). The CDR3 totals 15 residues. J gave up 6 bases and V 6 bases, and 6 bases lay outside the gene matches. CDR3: CASSDRGQGAGELFF. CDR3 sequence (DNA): TGTGCCAGCAGCGACAGGGGACAGGGGGCCGGGGAGCTGTTTTTT.

The CDR3 nucleotides read TGTGCCAGCAGTACGTGGAGGGCCGACGAGCAGTACTTC. Its translation is CASSTWRADEQYF. The J gene is TRBJ2-7, the V gene TRBV11-3; tentatively, D is TRBD2 (6 bases). Per the germline V gene, CDR1 is SGHNT and CDR2 is YENEEA. The CDR3 runs to 13 residues. V shed 6 bases and J shed 5 bases, with 14 bases lying between them. Full variable domain (missing parts from reference TRBV11-3 and TRBJ2-7): EAGVVQSPRYKIIEKKQPVAFWCNPISGHNTLYWYLQNLGQGPELLIRYENEEAVDDSQLPKDRFSAERLKGVDSTLKIQPAELGDSAVYLCASSTWRADEQYFGPGTRLTVT.

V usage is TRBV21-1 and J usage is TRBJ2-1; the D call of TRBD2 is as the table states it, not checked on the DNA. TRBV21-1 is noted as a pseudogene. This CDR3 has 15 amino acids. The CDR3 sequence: CASTHDGLAGGGQFF. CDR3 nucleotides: TGTGCCAGCACCCATGATGGGCTAGCGGGAGGCGGGCAGTTCTTC.

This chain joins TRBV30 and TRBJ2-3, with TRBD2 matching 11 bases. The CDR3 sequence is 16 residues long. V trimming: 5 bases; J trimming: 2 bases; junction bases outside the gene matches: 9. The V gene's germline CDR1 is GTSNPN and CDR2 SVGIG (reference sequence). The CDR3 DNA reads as TGTGCCTGGGGCCGACTAGCGGGGACAAACACAGATACGCAGTATTTT. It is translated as CAWGRLAGTNTDTQYF.

CDR3 region: CASSHSPGQGYEQYF. The CDR3 nucleotides read TGCGCCAGCAGCCATTCTCCGGGACAGGGATACGAGCAGTACTTC. The chain joins TRBV4-1 to TRBJ2-7; 9 bases map to TRBD1. Germline CDR1 is MGHRA and CDR2 is YSYEKL. Trimming removed 3 bases from V and 4 bases from J; junction bases left unmatched: 7. There are 15 residues in the CDR3.

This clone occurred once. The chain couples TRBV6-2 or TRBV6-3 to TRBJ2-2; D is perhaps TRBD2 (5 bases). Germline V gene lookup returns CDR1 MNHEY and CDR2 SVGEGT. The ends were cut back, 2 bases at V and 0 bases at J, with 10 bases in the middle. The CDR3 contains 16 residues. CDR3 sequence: CASSYGEAANTGELFF. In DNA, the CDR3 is TGTGCCAGCAGTTACGGGGAAGCGGCGAACACCGGGGAGCTGTTTTTT.

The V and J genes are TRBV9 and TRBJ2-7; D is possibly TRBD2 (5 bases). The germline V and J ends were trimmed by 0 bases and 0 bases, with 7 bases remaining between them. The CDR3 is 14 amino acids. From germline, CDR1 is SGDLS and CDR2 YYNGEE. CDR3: CASSVAAGSYEQYF. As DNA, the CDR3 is TGTGCCAGCAGCGTAGCCGCGGGCTCCTACGAGCAGTACTTC.

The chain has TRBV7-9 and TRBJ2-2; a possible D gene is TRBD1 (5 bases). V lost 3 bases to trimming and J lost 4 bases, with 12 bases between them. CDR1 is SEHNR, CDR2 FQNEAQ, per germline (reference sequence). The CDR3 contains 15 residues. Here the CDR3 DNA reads TGTGCCAGCAGCTTTTTCCAGGGCGGCACCGGGGAGCTGTTTTTT. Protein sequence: CASSFFQGGTGELFF.

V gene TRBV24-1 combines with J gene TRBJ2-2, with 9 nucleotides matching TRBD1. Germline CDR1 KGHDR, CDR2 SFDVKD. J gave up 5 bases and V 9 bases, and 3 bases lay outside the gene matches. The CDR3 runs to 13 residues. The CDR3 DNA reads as TGTGCCACCCGGGGACAGGGTACCGGGGAGCTGTTTTTT. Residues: CATRGQGTGELFF.

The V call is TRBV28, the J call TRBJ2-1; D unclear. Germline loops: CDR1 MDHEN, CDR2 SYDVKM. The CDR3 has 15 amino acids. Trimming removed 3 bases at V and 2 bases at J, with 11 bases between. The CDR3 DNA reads TGTGCCAGCAGTTTTTCGCGGCTAACCTACAATGAGCAGTTCTTC. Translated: CASSFSRLTYNEQFF.

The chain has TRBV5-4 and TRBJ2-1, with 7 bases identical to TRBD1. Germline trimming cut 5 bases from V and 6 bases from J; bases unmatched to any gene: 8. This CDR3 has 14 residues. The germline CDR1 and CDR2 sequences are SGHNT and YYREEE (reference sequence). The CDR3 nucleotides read TGTGCCAGCAGGCTGAGGGGGCTCGGCAATGAGCAGTTCTTC. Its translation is CASRLRGLGNEQFF.

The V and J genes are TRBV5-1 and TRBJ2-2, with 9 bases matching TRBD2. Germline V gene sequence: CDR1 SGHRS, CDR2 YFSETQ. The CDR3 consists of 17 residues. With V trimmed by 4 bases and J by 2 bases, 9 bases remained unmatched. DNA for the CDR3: TGCGCCAGCAGCCCCACCCCTAGCGGGGAAAACACCGGGGAGCTGTTTTTT. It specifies CASSPTPSGENTGELFF.

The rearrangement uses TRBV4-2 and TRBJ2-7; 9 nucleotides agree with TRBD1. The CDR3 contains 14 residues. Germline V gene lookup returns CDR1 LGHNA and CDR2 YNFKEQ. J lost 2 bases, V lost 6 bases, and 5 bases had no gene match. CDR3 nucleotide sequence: TGTGCCAGCAGGCGCGACAGGGGGACCTACGAGCAGTACTTC. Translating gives CASRRDRGTYEQYF.